These 20 T cell receptor beta chains were all obtained from the same sample, sequenced in a study of Graves' ophthalmopathy and Graves' hyperthyroidism. Amplified material comprised TCR beta CDR3 regions derived from RNA transcripts. The workflow started with a first-round RT-PCR run with HTBI primers and then moved on to a second-round multiplex PCR. MiXCR, applied by TCRdb to the multiplex PCR reads, yields one record per CDR3 protein. The sample carries about 420,000 distinct CDR3 sequences, under 25% recorded once. Source material: peripheral blood. Receptor source: a young woman with stable Graves' hyperthyroidism.

At least ten counts were recorded for this clonotype. The V and J genes are TRBV28 and TRBJ2-5; 7 bases are a match to TRBD2. V was pared by 4 bases and J by 2 bases, with 16 bases of the junction left unmatched. The germline CDR1 and CDR2 sequences are MDHEN and SYDVKM. CDR3 size: 18 residues. CDR3 nucleotide sequence: TGTGCCAGCAGTTCTACAATGTTGACTAGCTGGGGGCAAGAGACCCAGTACTTC. Its protein is CASSSTMLTSWGQETQYF.

This clonotype showed up just a few times. The genes are TRBV5-1 and TRBJ2-7, with D perhaps TRBD1 (6 bases). The CDR3 has 15 amino acids. CDR1 is SGHRS, CDR2 YFSETQ, per germline. V was cut by 0 bases and J by 0 bases, with 10 bases left in between. CDR3 sequence (DNA): TGCGCCAGCAGCTTGGGACAGGATATCTCCTACGAGCAGTACTTC. Amino acids: CASSLGQDISYEQYF.

In this sample, this clonotype turned up many times. The chain carries TRBV7-2 and TRBJ2-7, with TRBD2 matching 7 bases. CDR3 length: 13 residues. Trimming removed 6 bases from V and 1 base from J; junction bases left unmatched: 3. CDR1 SGHTA and CDR2 FQGNSA come from the germline V gene. As DNA, the CDR3 is TGTGCCAGCAGTAGCGGGTGGTCCTACGAGCAGTACTTC. This sequence encodes CASSSGWSYEQYF.

This clonotype was detected ten times or more. This chain joins TRBV12-3 or TRBV12-4 and TRBJ1-2; 10 bases match TRBD1. This CDR3 has 15 residues. V gave up 3 bases and J gave up 4 bases; unmatched junction bases: 5. Written as DNA, the CDR3 is TGTGCCAGCAGTTTCCCCGGGACAGGGGTCTATGGCTACACCTTC. This gives the protein CASSFPGTGVYGYTF.

This clonotype was found a few times. This chain joins TRBV7-2 and TRBJ2-7; 11 nucleotides line up with TRBD2. The ends lost 4 bases at V and 6 bases at J; junction bases unmatched: 8. There are 15 residues in the CDR3. Germline lookup yields CDR1 SGHTA and CDR2 FQGNSA. The CDR3 nucleotides read TGTGCCAGCAGCTACATAGCGGGAGGGTGGGGCGAGCAGTACTTC. This encodes CASSYIAGGWGEQYF.

This clonotype was detected many times. This sequence joins TRBV7-8 and TRBJ1-5, with 11 bases matching TRBD1. The germline gives CDR1 SGHVS, CDR2 FQNEAQ. This CDR3 spans 16 amino acids. Germline trimming cut 5 bases from V and 3 bases from J; bases unmatched to any gene: 6. CDR3 nucleotides: TGTGCCAGCAGCCTCCGGGACAGGGGGGTCAATCAGCCCCAGCATTTT. Its protein is CASSLRDRGVNQPQHF.

Written as DNA, the CDR3 is TGCAGCGTGGGAGACTCCCCTCTCTGGGGCTACACCTTC. It is translated as CSVGDSPLWGYTF. The chain couples TRBV29-1 to TRBJ1-2; D uncertain. Looked up from germline, CDR1 is SQVTM and CDR2 is ANQGSEA. Trimming shortened V by 6 bases and J by 8 bases, and 19 bases separated the two germline ends. CDR3 size: 13 residues.

In this sample, this clonotype turned up many times. J is TRBJ2-3 and V is TRBV25-1; 10 positions agree with TRBD2. With 1 base clipped from V and 4 bases from J, the junction kept 14 bases outside the gene matches. The CDR3 length is 19 residues. CDR1 is MGHDK and CDR2 is SYGVNS in the germline V gene. CDR3 in DNA: TGTGCCAGCAGTGAATCCCATGGGGGAGCGGGAGGGCCGGCAGATACGCAGTATTTT. Residues: CASSESHGGAGGPADTQYF.

In its sample, this clonotype was seen many times. The chain links TRBV6-5 to TRBJ1-5; D gene uncertain. Germline V gene data show CDR1 as MNHEY and CDR2 as SVGAGI. The CDR3 is 14 residues long. Deletions cut 6 bases from V and 1 base from J, with 10 bases between. For the CDR3, the DNA is TGTGCCAGCAGGACCGTAGAGAGCAATCAGCCCCAGCATTTT. Residues: CASRTVESNQPQHF.

This clonotype was found many times. Relative to the germline gene, one junction end is altered; a read error may explain this. The chain has TRBV5-1 and TRBJ1-1; maybe TRBD1 (5 bases). This CDR3 is 14 amino acids long. Germline CDR1 is SGHRS and CDR2 is YFSETQ. The CDR3 sequence: CASSSGTGNTEAFF. The CDR3 region has the DNA TGTGCCAGCAGTTCCGGGACGGGGAACACTGAAGCTTTCTTT.

This chain links TRBV5-8 with TRBJ1-3, with unresolved D. In germline, CDR1 is SGHTS, CDR2 YDEGEE. The CDR3 is made up of 19 amino acids. Trimming took off 2 bases at V and 2 bases at J, with 23 bases between the two ends. CDR3 residues: CASSLGSGPRFVTGNTIYF. The CDR3, as DNA: TGTGCCAGCAGCTTAGGGTCCGGCCCGAGATTCGTGACTGGAAACACCATATATTTT.

The table lists this clonotype with many counts. The V gene is TRBV6-5, the J gene TRBJ1-1; D may be TRBD1 (6 bases). Germline V gene data show CDR1 as MNHEY and CDR2 as SVGAGI. The CDR3 is made up of 15 amino acids. V was clipped by 0 bases and J by 1 base, with 9 bases between them. CDR3 sequence reads: CASSYSKGGNTEAFF. In nucleotides, the CDR3 is TGTGCCAGCAGTTACTCGAAGGGGGGGAACACTGAAGCTTTCTTT.

The chain employs TRBV3-1 and TRBJ1-2, with a possible D match to TRBD1 (6 bases). CDR3 length: 14 amino acids. V dropped 5 bases and J dropped 4 bases, with 14 bases sitting between them. In germline, CDR1 is LGHDT, CDR2 YNNKEL (reference sequence). This chain's CDR3 is CASSEGGRVYGYTF. In nucleotides, the CDR3 is TGTGCCAGCAGCGAGGGGGGGCGCGTCTATGGCTACACCTTC.

Only a few counts were recorded for this clonotype. The chain couples TRBV7-8 to TRBJ1-3; no reliable D call. Germline V gives CDR1 SGHVS, CDR2 FQNEAQ. The ends were cut back, 1 base at V and 4 bases at J, with 5 bases in the middle. There are 13 residues in the CDR3. The CDR3 spells CASSLVGGNTIYF. The DNA of the CDR3 is TGTGCCAGCAGCTTAGTTGGGGGAAACACCATATATTTT. The full variable domain, with the rest looked up from reference TRBV7-8 and TRBJ1-3, is GAGVSQSPRYKVAKRGQDVALRCDPISGHVSLFWYQQALGQGPEFLTYFQNEAQLDKSGLPSDRFFAERPEGSVSTLKIQRTQQEDSAVYLCASSLVGGNTIYFGEGSWLTVV.

The V gene is TRBV29-1, the J gene TRBJ2-7, with 10 bases aligning to TRBD2. CDR3 size: 17 residues. Germline CDR1 is SQVTM and CDR2 is ANQGSEA. V gave up 2 bases and J gave up 0 bases; unmatched junction bases: 10. The CDR3 coding sequence is TGCAGCGTTGAATGGGCTAGCGGGAGTCCCCTCTCCTACGAGCAGTACTTC. This translates into CSVEWASGSPLSYEQYF.

This clonotype was observed once. J is TRBJ2-7 and V is TRBV10-3; D is unresolved. Germline V lookup: CDR1 ENHRY, CDR2 SYGVKD. This CDR3 spans 12 amino acids. V lost 7 bases and J 1 base, leaving 8 bases between the germline ends. The CDR3 sequence: CAIKDRSYEQYF. The CDR3 DNA follows: TGTGCCATCAAAGATAGGTCCTACGAGCAGTACTTC.

The rearrangement joins TRBV20-1 to TRBJ2-5; no clear D gene. The CDR3 runs 10 residues. Trimming removed 7 bases at V and 4 bases at J, with 7 bases between. Germline V gene sequence: CDR1 DFQATT, CDR2 SNEGSKA (reference sequence). The CDR3 DNA is TGCAGTGTTAGGCGAGAGACCCAGTACTTC. Amino acid sequence: CSVRRETQYF.

This clonotype was observed at least ten times. V gene TRBV30 combines with J gene TRBJ1-5; D unclear. This CDR3 comprises 14 residues. Germline loops: CDR1 GTSNPN, CDR2 SVGIG (reference sequence). Trimming cost V 3 bases and J 0 bases, with 9 bases left between them. CDR3 nucleotides: TGTGCCTGGAGCGGACTGAATAGCAATCAGCCCCAGCATTTT. Amino acids: CAWSGLNSNQPQHF.

At least ten counts were recorded for this clonotype. The J gene is TRBJ1-6, the V gene TRBV6-5; D ambiguous. V shed 5 bases and J shed 8 bases, with 7 bases lying between them. Germline V gene data show CDR1 as MNHEY and CDR2 as SVGAGI. CDR3 length equals 12 residues. The CDR3 spells CASSPRYSPLHF. CDR3 coding DNA: TGTGCCAGCAGTCCCAGATATTCACCCCTCCACTTT.

Ten or more counts support this clonotype. J is TRBJ1-5 and V is TRBV13; D unresolved. Trimming took 5 bases from V and 3 from J, leaving 20 bases between them. The CDR3 has 17 amino acids. Germline V gives CDR1 PRHDT, CDR2 FYEKMQ (reference sequence). The CDR3 protein is CASSPMALGGNNQPQHF. CDR3 in DNA: TGTGCCAGCAGCCCGATGGCCCTAGGTGGGAACAATCAGCCCCAGCATTTT.